The rows below give T cell receptor beta chains drawn from one sample of a study of T cell responses to AZD1222 COVID-19 vaccine. The assay was immunoSEQ multiplex PCR, and TCRdb's table has in-frame clones only and misses some. This sample has tens of thousands of clones, with around 85% found just once. Sequenced material: peripheral blood, taken on day 0 of AZD1222 vaccination. All receptors come from an adult in good health. CDR3s leave out the opening cysteine and the closing phenylalanine or tryptophan.

TRBV2	TRBJ2-3	ASSESKRGIASTDTQY
TRBV5-1	TRBJ1-2	ASSPGQGARYGYT
TRBV28	TRBJ1-2	ASTSGTEIYGYT
TRBV5-6	TRBJ2-2	ASSGIAGELF
TRBV2	TRBJ2-5	ASGRTRQAGETQY
TRBV28	TRBJ1-5	ASRRTGAGQPQH
TRBV30	TRBJ2-5	AWSIGGRETQY
TRBV10-2	TRBJ2-3	ASSEYHTDTQY
TRBV5-1	TRBJ1-6	ASSSSNTGGAGSSPLH
TRBV11-2	TRBJ2-7	ASSLIGTVSYEQY
TRBV2	TRBJ1-6	ASRIGISLLYNSPLH
TRBV5-6	TRBJ1-5	ASSMGQSNQPQH
TRBV19	TRBJ1-1	ASRPPKGAEAF
TRBV2	TRBJ2-1	ASSEALPYSYNEQF
TRBV4-2	TRBJ2-7	ASSQVARGDYEQY
TRBV18	TRBJ2-7	ASTRNLDGSYEQY
TRBV23-1	TRBJ2-7	ASSQSLRQGYEQY
TRBV2	TRBJ2-3	ASSGAGGTSTDTQY
TRBV28	TRBJ2-7	ASRGQGPSSYEQY
TRBV9	TRBJ2-1	ASSVGEGTSF
TRBV11-3	TRBJ2-3	ASSGRGGTDTQY
TRBV4-1	TRBJ2-7	ASSQDIGHISY
TRBV3-1/TRBV3-2	TRBJ2-1	ASSFRNEQF
TRBV20-1	TRBJ1-1	SASYPGGEAF
TRBV19	TRBJ1-1	ASTPDTLLEAF
TRBV14	TRBJ2-2	ASSPLGQGANTGELF
TRBV10-3	TRBJ2-5	AISESYGQETQY
TRBV5-4	TRBJ2-2	ASSPETRTNTGELF
TRBV4-1	TRBJ1-2	ASSQVRGQVNYGYT